This T cell receptor beta chain was documented in a study of memory CD4+ T cells and cytomegalovirus serostatus. The wider study: Of the healthy Belgian adults, 9 were CMV seropositive and 24 seronegative.

The study, taken as a whole, reports: Of under 200 reported CMV TCRbeta sequences, under 80 were found in memory CD4+ repertoires. The CMV-associated TCR signature appears largely within the CD4+ memory repertoire.

The CDR3 is 14 amino acids. V was trimmed by 8 bases and J by 3 bases, leaving 16 bases between them. Germline CDR1 MNHEY, CDR2 SVGAGI. A remark on this clone: Its antigen remains unidentified.

Only in-frame clones appear in the TCRdb table, and some are missing; sequencing was by immunoSEQ multiplex PCR. The table lists under 45,000 clones, 78% of them singletons. Single viable CD3+CD4+CD8-CD45RO+ cells were sorted as the memory CD4+ T cells. The clonotype comes from an adult in good health and CMV-seronegative. The V gene is TRBV6-5, the J gene TRBJ1-1; D may be TRBD1 (6 bases). The sequenced sample consisted of memory CD4+ T cells from blood. CDR3: CASQDHRDYTEAFF. The CDR3 bases are TGTGCCAGCCAGGACCACAGGGACTACACTGAAGCTTTCTTT.